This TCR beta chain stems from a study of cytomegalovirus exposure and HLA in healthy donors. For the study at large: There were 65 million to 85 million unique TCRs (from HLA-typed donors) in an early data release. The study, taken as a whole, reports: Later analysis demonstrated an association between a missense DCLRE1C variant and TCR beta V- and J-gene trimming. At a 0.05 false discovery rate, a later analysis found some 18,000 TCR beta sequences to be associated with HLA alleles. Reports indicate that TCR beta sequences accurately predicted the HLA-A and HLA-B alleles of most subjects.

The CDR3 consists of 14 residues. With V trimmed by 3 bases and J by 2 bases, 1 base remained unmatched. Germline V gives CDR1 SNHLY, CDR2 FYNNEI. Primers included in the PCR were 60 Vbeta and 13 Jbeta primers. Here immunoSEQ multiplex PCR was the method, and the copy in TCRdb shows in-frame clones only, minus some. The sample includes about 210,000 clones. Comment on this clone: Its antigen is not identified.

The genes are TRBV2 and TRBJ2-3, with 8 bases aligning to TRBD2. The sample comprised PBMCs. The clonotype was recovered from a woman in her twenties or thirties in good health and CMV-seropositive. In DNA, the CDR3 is TGTGCCAGCAGTGAGACTAGCGTCACAGATACGCAGTATTTT. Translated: CASSETSVTDTQYF.